This record concerns one TCR beta chain sequence. This clonotype came up many times. Its specific antigen is unknown. Per-nucleotide qualities are absent, and no much larger clonotype sits a single base away. The germline V gene (reference sequence) provides CDR1 LGHDT and CDR2 YNNKEL. V is trimmed back by 2 bases and J by 3 bases, and the junction contains 7 bases that no gene match accounts for. The CDR3, from cysteine to phenylalanine, totals 17 residues. Of all the DNA, just the CDR3 is kept, 51 bases in frame from base 1. This entry is derived from a study of prognosis after radiotherapy for stage I lung cancer (dated by TCRdb to 2020 to 2022). Turning to the overall study: About 20 stage I NSCLC patients were enrolled in Nanjing, China, between early 2018 and January 2019. Roughly 14 of the patients presented with newly diagnosed primary stage I lung tumors; a few had oligometastatic NSCLC following surgical resection of the primary tumor. All patients were considered medically inoperable, owing to comorbidities in roughly 11 and refusal of surgery in over 5. The cohort was made up of around 13 men and more than five women, with a median age of around 74 years and an age range of about 50 to 95 years. Tumor histology was squamous cell carcinoma in several patients and adenocarcinoma in some 12. Image-guided IMRT or VMAT was used to deliver SBRT in 3 to 5 fractions at a biologically effective dose of at least 100 Gy. SBRT was not combined with any concurrent therapy in any patient. Distant metastases were developed by four of the 19 patients after SBRT, at a median of roughly 7 months, whereas no significant progression was observed in the other 15 patients. Peripheral blood TCR beta repertoires were profiled in stage I NSCLC patients before and after stereotactic body radiotherapy, and the study then linked these repertoires to distant failure. For each of the 20 or so patients, one blood sample was taken before SBRT and one after, so the study sequenced about 38 samples in total.

Two rounds of multiplex PCR on genomic DNA were used to amplify the TCR beta CDR3 region. The first PCR round used primers specific to each TRBV and TRBJ gene, with sequences filed in Chinese patent CN105087789A. Universal primers were used in the second PCR round. The Roche High Pure PCR Template Preparation Kit was used to extract genomic DNA from frozen PBMCs. Paired-end sequencing with 151 bp reads was performed on the libraries using an Illumina HiSeq 3000. On the authors' methods: Raw reads lacking the multiplex PCR primer sequences were removed with CutAdapt. Using PEAR, the high-quality paired reads were merged into contigs. TRB V, D and J gene segments were assigned to each contig with MiXCR by alignment to reference sequences. To remove sequencing errors, CDR3 sequences were clustered according to base quality and sequence similarity. Diversity was measured as Shannon entropy normalized by the natural log of productive TCR sequence number. To get clonality, Shannon entropy was divided by the natural log of the number of unique clonotypes, and that result was subtracted from one. Progression-free survival cut-offs for repertoire metrics were chosen using the Youden index of ROC curves, with analyses run in R 3.5.3. The public reads were reanalyzed by TCRdb: fastp trimming at Q25, MiXCR alignment, in-frame beta chains only. Each CDR3 protein appears once, grouped with its most common genes and DNA. In this record, the V and J calls reflect TCRdb's handling and not the investigators' own analysis. A total of fewer than 30,000 distinct CDR3 sequences appear in this sample, 35% to 55% of them only once. Clones ranked in the top ten supply more than 12% of the sample.

All patients had node-negative disease on CT and PET/CT, and none had a history of other malignancies or had previously received chemotherapy or radiotherapy. Around 6 milliliters of peripheral venous blood were drawn into EDTA tubes at each of two time points. Ficoll-Paque Plus density-gradient centrifugation was used to isolate PBMCs. Right after collection, samples were kept at -80 degrees C until analysis. Results the study describes overall, beyond this receptor: Post-SBRT Shannon entropy and its change from baseline were lower in patients who developed distant metastases; baseline Shannon entropy was not associated with metastases. Whether the expanded TCR clones were tumor-specific was not determined. No adjustment for multiple comparisons was applied to any of the reported P values. A decrease in unique TCR clone counts was observed after SBRT (median around 10,000 before versus approximately 6,900 after; Wilcoxon paired P=0.011). Differences in TRBV and TRBJ usage frequencies by metastasis status were reportedly observed in two V genes at baseline and in 10 or so V and two J genes after SBRT. The study was limited by its small cohort and short follow-up, and the findings require independent validation.

This TCR came from a donor of 50 years or more with non-small cell lung cancer. The sample consisted of PBMCs, taken before or after stereotactic body radiation therapy (not recorded which). The rearrangement combines TRBV3-1 with TRBJ2-2; TRBD2 fits 9 bases in the junction. The sequenced DNA: TGTGCCAGCAGCCAACGAAGCGGGAGGATCGACACCGGGGAGCTGTTTTTT. Translated, it gives CASSQRSGRIDTGELFF.